The rows below give T cell receptor beta chains drawn from one sample of a study of regulatory T cells in long-lasting Graves disease. TCRdb called the multiplex PCR reads again in MiXCR, with one record for every CDR3 protein. The table lists approximately 490,000 distinct CDR3 sequences, around 16% of them singletons, with 12% in the top ten. This sample also appeared in a second study, on T cells in Graves' hyperthyroidism and ophthalmopathy.

Sequencing used peripheral blood mononuclear cells (PBMCs), obtained at new diagnosis, from a patient treated with antithyroid drugs. The receptors shown here come from a man between 35 and 55 years old with Graves disease. Each CDR3 is given with its conserved first and last residue. Fields, in order: V gene, J gene, D gene, clone size, CDR3 DNA, CDR3 protein. The D gene is left open where the match is weak. Part of the rows lack a size; the others show once, few, many or a class for expanded clones.

TRBV5-1,TRBJ2-1,TRBD2,many,TGCGCCAGCAGCTTGATAGCGGGTAGAAACAATGAGCAGTTCTTC,CASSLIAGRNNEQFF
TRBV18,TRBJ2-7,TRBD2,many,TGTGCCAGCTCACCGGGACTAGCGGGAGAAAATGAGCAGTACTTC,CASSPGLAGENEQYF
TRBV20-1,TRBJ2-7,TRBD2,many,TGCAGTGCTAGGGGACTAGCGGGACGTCCCACCTACGAGCAGTACTTC,CSARGLAGRPTYEQYF
TRBV4-1,TRBJ2-3,TRBD2,NA,TGCGCCAGCAGCCAAGCCTTTGTGGCTAGCGGAAGCACAGATACGCAGTATTTT,CASSQAFVASGSTDTQYF
TRBV12-3/TRBV12-4,TRBJ2-2,TRBD2,NA,TGTGCCAGCACCTATAGCGGGAGGCCCGGGGAGCCGTTTTTT,CASTYSGRPGEPFF
TRBV5-1,TRBJ1-2,TRBD1,NA,TGCGCCAGCAGCTCCTGGGACAGGGGGCCTGGCTACACCTTC,CASSSWDRGPGYTF
TRBV14,TRBJ1-2,NA,few,TGTGCCAGCAGCCAAGTTACAGGTGAACCTGGCTACACCTTC,CASSQVTGEPGYTF
TRBV28,TRBJ2-3,NA,few,TGTGCCAGCAGTTTCTCAAAGCCGGATACGCAGTATTTT,CASSFSKPDTQYF
TRBV2,TRBJ2-7,NA,many,TGTGCCAGCAGTGAAGGGCGGGGGCACTACGAGCAGTACTTC,CASSEGRGHYEQYF
TRBV5-1,TRBJ2-2,TRBD2,NA,TGCGCCAGCAGCTTGGGACTAGCTGCCGGGGAGCTGTTTTTT,CASSLGLAAGELFF
TRBV2,TRBJ2-3,NA,many,TGTGCCAGCAGGTGGGGGCCAGATACGCAGTATTTT,CASRWGPDTQYF
TRBV7-8,TRBJ2-3,NA,few,TGTGCCAGCAGCTTAGCGAGGGGACTCACTGTCATAAAACATACGCAGTATTTT,CASSLARGLTVIKHTQYF
TRBV6-1,TRBJ1-2,TRBD1,NA,TGTGCCACCCTCGGGACAGCTGGCTACACCTTC,CATLGTAGYTF